Presented here are 18 T cell receptor beta chains from one specimen sequenced in a study of blood T cell repertoires in COVID-19. TCRdb's copy holds only in-frame clones and misses some; the assay was immunoSEQ multiplex PCR. The sample holds approximately 170,000 clones, around 80% seen once. Input material: peripheral blood. The receptors come from a woman in her seventies with COVID-19, enrolled during active disease.

V and J are TRBV19 and TRBJ2-7, with 9 nucleotides matching TRBD1. The CDR3 is made up of 14 amino acids. Per the germline V gene, CDR1 is LNHDA and CDR2 is SQIVND (reference sequence). The J segment lost 2 bases and the V segment lost 7 bases, leaving 6 bases of the junction unmatched. The CDR3 sequence: CASTPTGGTYEQYF. Here the CDR3 DNA reads TGTGCCAGTACCCCGACAGGGGGAACCTACGAGCAGTACTTC.

The chain joins TRBV4-1 to TRBJ2-7; 8 positions agree with TRBD1. The CDR3 spans 15 residues. The V segment lost 0 bases and the J segment 4 bases; nucleotides outside the gene matches: 5. Germline lookup yields CDR1 MGHRA and CDR2 YSYEKL. This chain's CDR3 is CASSQDSRGPYEQYF. The CDR3 bases are TGCGCCAGCAGCCAAGATAGCAGGGGGCCATACGAGCAGTACTTC.

The chain joins TRBV28 to TRBJ1-2, with D tentatively TRBD1 (5 bases). The germline CDR1 and CDR2 sequences are MDHEN and SYDVKM. This CDR3 contains 13 residues. The ends were cut back, 3 bases at V and 7 bases at J, with 12 bases in the middle. CDR3 protein: CASSFSGYGGYTF. The CDR3 DNA reads as TGTGCCAGCAGTTTTTCAGGGTATGGTGGCTACACCTTC.

V is TRBV6-6 and J is TRBJ2-7; D gene unclear. With 5 bases removed from V and 6 bases from J, the gap between germline ends came to 14 bases. This CDR3 comprises 13 residues. The germline CDR1 and CDR2 sequences are MNHNY and SVGAGI (reference sequence). The CDR3 DNA follows: TGTGCCAGCAGTCAGCGCGTTGGTCGCGAGCAGTACGTC. It translates to CASSQRVGREQYV.

The chain joins TRBV5-4 to TRBJ2-1; TRBD2 agrees at 8 bases. The length of the CDR3 is 12 residues. Trimming cost V 7 bases and J 10 bases; bases outside gene matches: 7. Germline values: CDR1 SGHNT, CDR2 YYREEE (reference sequence). CDR3 region: CASGQIAGEQFF. The CDR3 DNA follows: TGTGCCAGCGGCCAGATAGCGGGAGAGCAGTTCTTC.

The chain couples TRBV5-1 to TRBJ2-1; 11 nucleotides line up with TRBD2. V lost 6 bases and J lost 10; bases outside the gene matches: 9. Germline values: CDR1 SGHRS, CDR2 YFSETQ. The CDR3 loop spans 14 amino acids. CDR3 bases: TGCGCCAGCAAACTAGCGGGGGAACCAGGGGAGCAGTTCTTC. As protein: CASKLAGEPGEQFF.

The chain links TRBV2 to TRBJ1-5, with D tentatively TRBD1 (5 bases). This CDR3 has 11 residues. Trimming removed 7 bases from V and 7 bases from J, with 8 bases in between. Germline V CDR1 and CDR2: SNHLY, FYNNEI. The CDR3, as DNA: TGTGCCAGCATACACAGGCAGCCCCAGCATTTT. Its protein product is CASIHRQPQHF.

This clone was detected only a few times. CDR3 protein: CASRLDGGNTGELFF. The CDR3 DNA reads TGTGCCAGCAGGCTGGACGGAGGGAACACCGGGGAGCTGTTTTTT. The chain employs TRBV6-5 and TRBJ2-2, with D perhaps TRBD2 (5 bases). This CDR3 is built from 15 residues. Trimming cost V 6 bases and J 1 base, with 12 bases left between them. CDR1 and CDR2 (germline): MNHEY, SVGAGI.

The chain carries TRBV6-6 and TRBJ1-1; TRBD1 matches at 7 bases. V was pared by 4 bases and J by 0 bases, with 2 bases of the junction left unmatched. Germline CDR1 reads MNHNY; CDR2 reads SVGAGI (reference sequence). The CDR3 consists of 14 residues. CDR3 protein: CASSWDSLNTEAFF. The DNA of the CDR3 is TGTGCCAGCAGTTGGGACAGCTTGAACACTGAAGCTTTCTTT.

The gene calls are TRBV19 and TRBJ1-1; D is perhaps TRBD1 (5 bases). The CDR3 has 16 amino acids. The germline V gene has CDR1 LNHDA and CDR2 SQIVND (reference sequence). Trimming stripped 3 bases from V and 0 bases from J, with 14 bases between. CDR3 nucleotides: TGTGCCAGTAGTATCCTCAGGGTCTCCATGAACACTGAAGCTTTCTTT. It is translated as CASSILRVSMNTEAFF.

The chain combines TRBV28 with TRBJ1-6; D may be TRBD1 (6 bases). This CDR3 contains 18 residues. Per germline, CDR1 MDHEN and CDR2 SYDVKM. V dropped 5 bases and J dropped 3 bases, with 20 bases sitting between them. CDR3 DNA sequence: TGTGCCAGCAGTGACCCCGTCCCCGGGACAAGCTATAATTCACCCCTCCACTTT. This gives the protein CASSDPVPGTSYNSPLHF.

This chain links TRBV6-5 with TRBJ2-1; TRBD2 aligns across 7 bases. Trimming cost V 4 bases and J 5 bases; bases outside gene matches: 8. Germline CDR1 is MNHEY and CDR2 is SVGAGI. The CDR3 has 15 amino acids. The CDR3 sequence is CASSFRDYRDNEQFF. CDR3 sequence (DNA): TGTGCCAGCAGTTTCCGGGACTATCGGGACAATGAGCAGTTCTTC.

Only one count was recorded for this clone. V is TRBV6-5 and J is TRBJ1-2; D ambiguous. Germline CDR1 MNHEY, CDR2 SVGAGI. The length of the CDR3 is 14 residues. Trimming removed 8 bases at V and 2 bases at J, with 15 bases between. CDR3 region: CASLVNYQNYGYTF. CDR3 coding DNA: TGTGCCAGCTTAGTGAACTATCAAAACTATGGCTACACCTTC.

The chain couples TRBV28 to TRBJ1-1; TRBD1 matches at 9 bases. The CDR3 length is 14 residues. Germline V lookup: CDR1 MDHEN, CDR2 SYDVKM. After removal of 7 bases from V and 1 base from J, the junction contained 4 bases not matched to a gene. The CDR3 loop is CASTPDRGNTEAFF. As DNA, the CDR3 is TGTGCCAGCACCCCGGACAGGGGGAACACTGAAGCTTTCTTT.

The chain joins TRBV30 to TRBJ1-4, with D possibly matching TRBD1 (5 bases). CDR3 size: 14 residues. Trimming took 3 bases from V and 10 from J, leaving 18 bases between them. Germline CDR1 reads GTSNPN; CDR2 reads SVGIG (reference sequence). CDR3 nucleotides: TGTGCCTGGAGACCCGGGATCCTGGGGGGAAAACTGTTTTTT. It yields the protein CAWRPGILGGKLFF.

The chain joins TRBV3-1 (or the pseudogene TRBV3-2) to TRBJ1-1, with D uncertain. This CDR3 is built from 13 residues. The germline CDR1 and CDR2 sequences are LGHDT and YNNKEL (reference sequence). Trimming removed 5 bases from V and 4 bases from J, with 11 bases in between. The CDR3, as DNA: TGTGCCAGCAGCTTTTCTCGGGGCACTGAAGCTTTCTTT. Its translation: CASSFSRGTEAFF.

CDR3 DNA: TGTGCCAGCAGTTTCGACAGGGTGGGTTTTAGGACAGATACGCAGTATTTT. As protein: CASSFDRVGFRTDTQYF. The V and J genes are TRBV28 and TRBJ2-3; 7 bases map to TRBD1. Per the germline V gene, CDR1 is MDHEN and CDR2 is SYDVKM. The ends lost 3 bases at V and 3 bases at J; junction bases unmatched: 12. The CDR3 runs 17 residues.

The rearrangement uses TRBV6-5 and TRBJ1-5; a possible D gene is TRBD1 (5 bases). The CDR3 sequence is 14 residues long. Germline assignment: CDR1 MNHEY and CDR2 SVGAGI. The V end was cut by 2 bases, the J end by 4 bases, with 9 bases between. The CDR3 nucleotides read TGTGCCAGCAGTTACCGGGCAGGGAATCAGCCCCAGCATTTT. Translated: CASSYRAGNQPQHF.